The clone carrying this T cell receptor beta chain was picked up many times. All sequencing subjects had displayed CD8+CD57+ cell expansion on flow cytometry. Severe acquired aplastic anemia was diagnosed in all patients. Genomic DNA templated the TCR beta VDJ and CDR3 profiling. TCRdb processed the reads anew with MiXCR; each CDR3 protein has one entry. The profile shows fewer than 200,000 distinct CDR3 sequences, around 48% of them singletons. The entry originates in a study of CD8+CD57+ T cells in acquired aplastic anemia. Trimming stripped 1 base from V and 6 bases from J, with 13 bases between. CDR1 and CDR2 from the germline V gene are DFQATT and SNEGSKA (reference sequence). The CDR3 covers 13 residues.

Sequencing was performed on sorted CD4+, CD8+, or CD8+CD57+ T cells (not recorded which) from PBMCs. The receptor comes from a human donor with aplastic anemia. V is TRBV20-1 and J is TRBJ2-7; a possible D gene is TRBD2 (6 bases). The CDR3 coding sequence is TGCAGTGCTAGAGTACCCGGAGGGGTCGAGCAGTACTTC. Protein sequence: CSARVPGGVEQYF.